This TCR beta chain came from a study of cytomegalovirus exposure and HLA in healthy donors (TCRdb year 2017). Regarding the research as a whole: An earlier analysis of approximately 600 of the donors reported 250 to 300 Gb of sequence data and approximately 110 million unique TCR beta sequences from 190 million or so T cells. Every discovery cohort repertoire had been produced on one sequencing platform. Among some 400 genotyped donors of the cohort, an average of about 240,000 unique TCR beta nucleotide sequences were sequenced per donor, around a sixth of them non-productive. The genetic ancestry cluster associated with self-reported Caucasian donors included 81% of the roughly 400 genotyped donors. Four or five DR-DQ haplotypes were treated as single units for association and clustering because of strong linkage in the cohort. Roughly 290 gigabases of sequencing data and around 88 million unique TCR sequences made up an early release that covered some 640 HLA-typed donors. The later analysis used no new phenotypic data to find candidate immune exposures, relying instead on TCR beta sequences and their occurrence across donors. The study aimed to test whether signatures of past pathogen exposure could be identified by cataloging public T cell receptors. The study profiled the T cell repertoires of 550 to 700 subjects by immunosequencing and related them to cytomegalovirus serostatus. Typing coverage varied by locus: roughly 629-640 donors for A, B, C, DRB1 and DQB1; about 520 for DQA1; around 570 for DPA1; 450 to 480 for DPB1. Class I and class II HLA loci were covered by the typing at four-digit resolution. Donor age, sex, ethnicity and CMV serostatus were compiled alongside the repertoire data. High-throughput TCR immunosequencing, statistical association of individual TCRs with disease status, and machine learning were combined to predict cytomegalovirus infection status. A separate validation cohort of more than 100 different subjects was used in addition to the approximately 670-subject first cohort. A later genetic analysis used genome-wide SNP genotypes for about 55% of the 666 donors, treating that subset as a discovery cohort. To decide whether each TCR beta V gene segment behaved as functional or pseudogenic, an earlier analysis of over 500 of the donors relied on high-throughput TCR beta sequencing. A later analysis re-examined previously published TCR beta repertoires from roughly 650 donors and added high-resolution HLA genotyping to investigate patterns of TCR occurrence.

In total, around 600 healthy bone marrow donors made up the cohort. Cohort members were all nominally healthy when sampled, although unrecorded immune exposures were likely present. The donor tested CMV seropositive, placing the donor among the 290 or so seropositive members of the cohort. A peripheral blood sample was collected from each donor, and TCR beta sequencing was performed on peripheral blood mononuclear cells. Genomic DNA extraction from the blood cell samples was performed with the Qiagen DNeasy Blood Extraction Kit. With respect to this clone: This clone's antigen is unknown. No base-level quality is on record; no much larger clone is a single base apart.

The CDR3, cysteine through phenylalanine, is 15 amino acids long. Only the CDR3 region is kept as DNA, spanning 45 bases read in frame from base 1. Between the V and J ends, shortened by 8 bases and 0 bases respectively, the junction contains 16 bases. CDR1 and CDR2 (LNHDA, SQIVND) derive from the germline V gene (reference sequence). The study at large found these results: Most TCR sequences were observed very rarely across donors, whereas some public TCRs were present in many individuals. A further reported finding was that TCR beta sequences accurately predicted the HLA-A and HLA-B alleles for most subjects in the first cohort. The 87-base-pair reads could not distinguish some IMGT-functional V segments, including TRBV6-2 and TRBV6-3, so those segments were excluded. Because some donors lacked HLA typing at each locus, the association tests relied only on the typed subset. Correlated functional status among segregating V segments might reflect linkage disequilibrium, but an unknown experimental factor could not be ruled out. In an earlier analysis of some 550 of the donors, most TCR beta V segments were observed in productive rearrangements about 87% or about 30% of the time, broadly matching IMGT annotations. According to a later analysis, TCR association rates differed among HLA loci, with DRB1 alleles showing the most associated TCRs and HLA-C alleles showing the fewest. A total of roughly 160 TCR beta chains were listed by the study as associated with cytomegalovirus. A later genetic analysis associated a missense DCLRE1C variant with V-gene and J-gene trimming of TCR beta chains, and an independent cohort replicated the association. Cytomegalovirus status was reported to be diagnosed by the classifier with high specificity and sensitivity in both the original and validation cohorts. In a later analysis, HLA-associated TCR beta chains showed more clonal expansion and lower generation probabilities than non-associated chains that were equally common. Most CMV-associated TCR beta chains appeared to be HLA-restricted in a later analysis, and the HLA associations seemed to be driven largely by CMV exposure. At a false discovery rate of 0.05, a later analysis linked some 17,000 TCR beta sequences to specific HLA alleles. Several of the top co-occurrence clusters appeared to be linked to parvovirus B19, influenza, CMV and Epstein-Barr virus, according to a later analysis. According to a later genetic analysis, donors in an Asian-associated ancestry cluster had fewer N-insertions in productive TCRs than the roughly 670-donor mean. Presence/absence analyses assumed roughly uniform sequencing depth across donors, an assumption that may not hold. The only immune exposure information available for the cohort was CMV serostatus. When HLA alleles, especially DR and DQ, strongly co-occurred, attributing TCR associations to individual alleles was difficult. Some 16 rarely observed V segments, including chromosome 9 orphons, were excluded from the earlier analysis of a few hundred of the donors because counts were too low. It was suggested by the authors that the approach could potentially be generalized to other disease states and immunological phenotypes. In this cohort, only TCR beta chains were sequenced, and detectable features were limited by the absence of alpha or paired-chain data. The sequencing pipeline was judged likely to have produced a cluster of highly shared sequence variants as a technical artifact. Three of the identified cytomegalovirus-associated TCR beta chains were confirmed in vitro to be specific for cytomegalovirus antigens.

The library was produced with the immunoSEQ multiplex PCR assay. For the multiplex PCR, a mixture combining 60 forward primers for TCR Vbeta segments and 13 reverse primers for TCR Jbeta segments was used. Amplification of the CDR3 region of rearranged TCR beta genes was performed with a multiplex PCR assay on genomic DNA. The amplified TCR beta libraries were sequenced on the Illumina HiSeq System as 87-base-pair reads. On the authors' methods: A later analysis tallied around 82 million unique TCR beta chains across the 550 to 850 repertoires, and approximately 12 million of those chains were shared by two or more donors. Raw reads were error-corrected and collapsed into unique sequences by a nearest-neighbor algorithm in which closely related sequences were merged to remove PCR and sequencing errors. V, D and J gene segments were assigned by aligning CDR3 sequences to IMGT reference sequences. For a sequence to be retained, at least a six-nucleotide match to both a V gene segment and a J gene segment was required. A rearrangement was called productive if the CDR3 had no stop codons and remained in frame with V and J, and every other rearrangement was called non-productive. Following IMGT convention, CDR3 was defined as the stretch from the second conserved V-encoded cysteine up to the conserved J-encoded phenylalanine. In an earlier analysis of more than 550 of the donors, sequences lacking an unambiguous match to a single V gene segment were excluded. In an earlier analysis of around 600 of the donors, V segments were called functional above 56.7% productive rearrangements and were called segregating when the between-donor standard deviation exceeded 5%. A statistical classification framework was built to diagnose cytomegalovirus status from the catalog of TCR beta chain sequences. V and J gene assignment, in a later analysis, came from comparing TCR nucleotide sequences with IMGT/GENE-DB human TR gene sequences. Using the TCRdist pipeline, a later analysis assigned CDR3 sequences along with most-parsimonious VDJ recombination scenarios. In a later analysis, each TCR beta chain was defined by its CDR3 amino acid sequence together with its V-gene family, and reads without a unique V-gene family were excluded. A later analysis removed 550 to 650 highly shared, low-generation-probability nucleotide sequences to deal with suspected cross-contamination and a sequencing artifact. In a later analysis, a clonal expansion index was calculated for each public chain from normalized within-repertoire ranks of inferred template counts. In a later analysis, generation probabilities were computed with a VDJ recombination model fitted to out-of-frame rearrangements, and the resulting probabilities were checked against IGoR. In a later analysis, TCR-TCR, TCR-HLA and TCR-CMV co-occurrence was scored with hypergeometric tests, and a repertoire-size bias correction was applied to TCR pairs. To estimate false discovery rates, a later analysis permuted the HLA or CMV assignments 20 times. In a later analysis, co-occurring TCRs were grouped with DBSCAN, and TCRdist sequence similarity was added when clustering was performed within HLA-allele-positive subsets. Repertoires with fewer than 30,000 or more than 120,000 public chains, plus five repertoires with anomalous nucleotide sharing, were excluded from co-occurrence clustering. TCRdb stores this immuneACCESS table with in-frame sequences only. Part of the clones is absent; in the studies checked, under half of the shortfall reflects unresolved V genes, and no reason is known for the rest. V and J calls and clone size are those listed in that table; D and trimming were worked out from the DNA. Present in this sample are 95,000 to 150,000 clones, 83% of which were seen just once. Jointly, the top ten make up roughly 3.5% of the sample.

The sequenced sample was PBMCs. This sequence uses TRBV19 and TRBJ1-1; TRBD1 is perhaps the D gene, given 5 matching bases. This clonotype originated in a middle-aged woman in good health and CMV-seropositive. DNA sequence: TGTGCCAGTGGAGAGTGGGCAGGGTTGAACACTGAAGCTTTCTTT. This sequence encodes CASGEWAGLNTEAFF. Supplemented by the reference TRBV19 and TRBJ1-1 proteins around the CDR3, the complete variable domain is DGGITQSPKYLFRKEGQNVTLSCEQNLNHDAMYWYRQDPGQGLRLIYYSQIVNDFQKGDIAEGYSVSREKKESFPLTVTSAQKNPTAFYLCASGEWAGLNTEAFFGQGTRLTVV.